This T cell receptor beta chain is drawn from a study of T cell responses to AZD1222 COVID-19 vaccine. Study-level points and caveats: White British people made up most donors, females outnumbered males, and clonal diversity was possibly underestimated. Unmutated variant regions reportedly attract nearly half of all spike-specific TCRs. It was only after the peak T cell response that any repertoires were sampled.

This CDR3 has 14 residues. Germline V gives CDR1 SGHTA, CDR2 FQGTGA. V shed 5 bases and J 4 bases; nucleotides not matched to a gene: 3. Clones were read by immunoSEQ multiplex PCR, and TCRdb kept only the in-frame ones, dropping some. Of some 120,000 clones listed, 70% to 90% are singletons. As regards this clone: Its antigen is unidentified.

The starting material was peripheral blood, obtained on day 0 of MenACWY control vaccination. This clonotype was obtained from an adult in good health. The rearrangement joins TRBV7-3 to TRBJ2-1; 9 positions agree with TRBD2. CDR3 sequence reads: CASSLSGSYNEQFF. CDR3 coding DNA: TGTGCCAGCAGCCTTAGCGGGAGTTACAATGAGCAGTTCTTC.